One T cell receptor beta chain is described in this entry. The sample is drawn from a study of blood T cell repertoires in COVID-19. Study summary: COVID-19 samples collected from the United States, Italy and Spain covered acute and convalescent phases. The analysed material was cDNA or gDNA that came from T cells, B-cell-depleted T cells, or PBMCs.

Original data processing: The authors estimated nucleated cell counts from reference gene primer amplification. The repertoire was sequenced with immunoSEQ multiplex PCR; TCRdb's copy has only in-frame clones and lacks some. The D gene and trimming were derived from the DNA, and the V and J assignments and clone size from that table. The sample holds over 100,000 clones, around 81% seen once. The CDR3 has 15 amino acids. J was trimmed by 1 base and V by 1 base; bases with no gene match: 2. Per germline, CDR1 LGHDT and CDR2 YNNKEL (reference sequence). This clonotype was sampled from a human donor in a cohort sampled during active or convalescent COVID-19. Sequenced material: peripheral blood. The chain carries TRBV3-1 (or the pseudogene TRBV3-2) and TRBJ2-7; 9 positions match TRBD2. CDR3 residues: CASSQGLAVSYEQYF. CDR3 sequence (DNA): TGTGCCAGCAGCCAAGGACTAGCGGTTTCCTACGAGCAGTACTTC.